The next 29 T cell receptor beta chains were all read from a single sample in a study of cytotoxic CD8 clonotypes in ibrutinib-treated CLL. Method: immunoSEQ multiplex PCR; TCRdb's copy keeps in-frame clones and lacks some. The profile shows approximately 11,000 clones, about 62% of them singletons. Specimen: PBMCs, collected before ibrutinib treatment. Source of these receptors: a human donor with chronic lymphocytic leukemia.

The chain joins TRBV2 to TRBJ1-2; D not resolved. CDR1 is SNHLY and CDR2 is FYNNEI in the germline V gene. This CDR3 has 13 amino acids. Trimming removed 3 bases from V and 8 bases from J, with 13 bases in between. CDR3 residues: CASSDPPQGGYTF. The CDR3 DNA sequence: TGTGCCAGCAGTGATCCCCCACAAGGCGGCTACACCTTC.

The rearrangement joins TRBV5-6 to TRBJ1-1; 7 bases fit TRBD1. Per the germline V gene, CDR1 is SGHDT and CDR2 is YYEEEE. Trimming cost V 5 bases and J 6 bases; bases outside gene matches: 7. This CDR3 has 13 residues. CDR3 DNA sequence: TGTGCCAGCAGAAACGACAGGGCCGCTGAAGCTTTCTTT. Amino acid sequence: CASRNDRAAEAFF.

The chain combines TRBV5-1 with TRBJ2-7, with D perhaps matching TRBD1 or TRBD2 (5 bases each). This CDR3 region has 14 residues. Germline CDR1 and CDR2: SGHRS and YFSETQ. The V end lost 2 bases, the J end lost 2 bases, and 11 bases lay between the germline ends. DNA of the CDR3: TGCGCCAGCAGCTTCAGTGGGGGTACCTACGAGCAGTACTTC. The encoded protein is CASSFSGGTYEQYF.

This chain connects TRBV7-3 to TRBJ2-1; TRBD2 matches at 9 bases. The V and J ends lost 3 bases and 6 bases, in that order; junction bases with no gene match: 6. The length of the CDR3 is 15 residues. Germline assignment: CDR1 SGHTA and CDR2 FQGTGA. CDR3 amino acids: CASSFEAGGPNEQFF. The CDR3 region has the DNA TGTGCCAGCAGCTTTGAAGCGGGGGGCCCCAATGAGCAGTTCTTC.

This rearrangement joins TRBV28 to TRBJ2-1; D not resolved. The germline gives CDR1 MDHEN, CDR2 SYDVKM. The CDR3 is made up of 14 amino acids. V dropped 2 bases and J dropped 8 bases, with 13 bases sitting between them. CDR3 bases: TGTGCCAGCAGTTTAAGGTTGGCCCAGGATGAGCAGTTCTTC. It translates to CASSLRLAQDEQFF.

This clone appeared a few times. This chain connects TRBV7-2 to TRBJ2-1; 9 positions match TRBD1. Germline V lookup: CDR1 SGHTA, CDR2 FQGNSA. After removal of 4 bases from V and 8 bases from J, the junction contained 9 bases not matched to a gene. The CDR3 covers 15 residues. The CDR3 reads CASSSSPGQGDEQFF. The CDR3 DNA reads as TGTGCCAGCAGCTCCAGCCCGGGACAGGGTGATGAGCAGTTCTTC.

This chain links TRBV30 with TRBJ1-4, with 7 positions matching TRBD1. Trimming took 5 bases from V and 0 from J; bases not matched to a gene: 9. Germline CDR1 GTSNPN, CDR2 SVGIG (reference sequence). The CDR3 runs to 16 residues. CDR3 nucleotide sequence: TGTGCCTGGGCAACAGGGGTTCCAACAACTAATGAAAAACTGTTTTTT. Residues: CAWATGVPTTNEKLFF.

The J gene is TRBJ2-1, the V gene TRBV9, with D perhaps matching TRBD2 (6 bases). The CDR3 has 15 residues. Trimming left V 0 bases short and J 0 bases short, with 7 bases between. Germline V gene sequence: CDR1 SGDLS, CDR2 YYNGEE. DNA for the CDR3: TGTGCCAGCAGCGTAGGGCGGGACTCCTACAATGAGCAGTTCTTC. It is translated as CASSVGRDSYNEQFF.

The genes are TRBV27 and TRBJ2-2, with D tentatively TRBD2 (5 bases). Germline CDR1 and CDR2: MNHEY and SMNVEV (reference sequence). CDR3 length equals 15 residues. The V gene lost 5 bases and the J gene lost 4 bases, with 14 bases spanning the gap. This CDR3 reads CASSRTVGSTGELFF. CDR3 nucleotides: TGTGCCAGCAGTCGGACTGTGGGGTCCACCGGGGAGCTGTTTTTT.

The V call is TRBV2, the J call TRBJ2-5; D not resolved. The V gene lost 8 bases and the J gene lost 5 bases, with 9 bases spanning the gap. Germline CDR1 SNHLY, CDR2 FYNNEI. The CDR3 loop spans 11 amino acids. CDR3 sequence: CASRLGETQYF. CDR3 bases: TGTGCCAGCCGGTTGGGCGAGACCCAGTACTTC.

This CDR3 is CASSYSKNQPQHF. In DNA, the CDR3 is TGTGCCAGCAGTTACTCGAAAAATCAGCCCCAGCATTTT. V is TRBV6-5 and J is TRBJ1-5, with D unclear. V lost 0 bases to trimming and J lost 4 bases, with 4 bases between them. Germline CDR1 is MNHEY and CDR2 is SVGAGI. This CDR3 comprises 13 residues.

The chain couples TRBV2 to TRBJ1-5; D may be TRBD1 (5 bases). Germline loops: CDR1 SNHLY, CDR2 FYNNEI. This CDR3 spans 12 amino acids. The V end lost 7 bases, the J end lost 7 bases, and 11 bases lay between the germline ends. The CDR3 here is CASTAGIQPQHF. CDR3 coding DNA: TGTGCCAGCACAGCAGGGATACAGCCCCAGCATTTT. Full variable domain (remainder filled in from reference TRBV2 and TRBJ1-5): EPEVTQTPSHQVTQMGQEVILRCVPISNHLYFYWYRQILGQKVEFLVSFYNNEISEKSEIFDDQFSVERPDGSNFTLKIRSTKLEDSAMYFCASTAGIQPQHFGDGTRLSIL.

The J gene is TRBJ1-2, the V gene TRBV7-9, with a weak D call TRBD1 (6 bases). Germline lookup yields CDR1 SEHNR and CDR2 FQNEAQ (reference sequence). V shed 5 bases and J shed 1 base, with 17 bases lying between them. This CDR3 comprises 16 residues. The CDR3 sequence: CASSTEQGGNNYGYTF. For the CDR3, the DNA is TGTGCCAGCAGCACCGAACAGGGCGGTAATAACTATGGCTACACCTTC.

This clone has only a few counts. The chain combines TRBV20-1 with TRBJ1-2; 7 nucleotides align to TRBD1. CDR1 DFQATT and CDR2 SNEGSKA come from the germline V gene (reference sequence). With V trimmed by 6 bases and J by 10 bases, 8 bases remained unmatched. CDR3 size: 11 residues. The CDR3 nucleotides are TGCAGTGCCCCGACAGGGCCAGACTACACCTTC. This translates into CSAPTGPDYTF.

Relative to its sample, this clone is medium-sized. The chain is built from TRBV28 and TRBJ2-3, with 13 bases lining up with TRBD2. V was pared by 9 bases and J by 1 base, with 10 bases of the junction left unmatched. This CDR3 has 17 residues. Per the germline V gene, CDR1 is MDHEN and CDR2 is SYDVKM. The CDR3 nucleotides read TGTGCCAGTGAACTAGCGGGGGGGCCAATAGGCACAGATACGCAGTATTTT. It is translated as CASELAGGPIGTDTQYF.

The chain is built from TRBV5-1 and TRBJ1-3; D remains ambiguous. The CDR3 runs to 16 residues. V dropped 0 bases and J dropped 0 bases, with 10 bases sitting between them. The V gene's germline CDR1 is SGHRS and CDR2 YFSETQ. The DNA of the CDR3 is TGCGCCAGCAGCTTGGCTCCGACGGACTCTGGAAACACCATATATTTT. Protein: CASSLAPTDSGNTIYF.

This chain uses TRBV6-5 with TRBJ2-1, with 8 bases matching TRBD1. CDR1 MNHEY and CDR2 SVGAGI come from the germline V gene. The CDR3 contains 14 residues. The trim removed 7 bases at V and 7 bases at J, leaving 9 bases unmatched. Written as DNA, the CDR3 is TGTGCCAGCACACTCCGGACAGGGTGGAATGAGCAGTTCTTC. Protein sequence: CASTLRTGWNEQFF.

This clone was recorded once. The chain has TRBV5-1 and TRBJ1-1, with 7 nucleotides matching TRBD1. The CDR3 is 18 amino acids. Germline V gene sequence: CDR1 SGHRS, CDR2 YFSETQ. Trimming removed 3 bases from V and 1 base from J; junction bases left unmatched: 15. CDR3 region: CASSYSTGPNRGNTEAFF. For the CDR3, the DNA is TGCGCCAGCAGCTATTCGACAGGGCCTAACCGGGGGAACACTGAAGCTTTCTTT.

This chain uses TRBV15 with TRBJ1-5; possible D gene TRBD1, 5 bases. The CDR3 consists of 14 residues. V was clipped by 2 bases and J by 6 bases, with 11 bases between them. CDR1 is LNHNV, CDR2 YYDKDF, per germline (reference sequence). The CDR3 bases are TGTGCCACCAGCAGAAGGGGTCGGAGTCAGCCCCAGCATTTT. It codes for CATSRRGRSQPQHF. Full variable domain (missing parts from reference TRBV15 and TRBJ1-5): DAMVIQNPRYQVTQFGKPVTLSCSQTLNHNVMYWYQQKSSQAPKLLFHYYDKDFNNEADTPDNFQSRRPNTSFCFLDIRSPGLGDTAMYLCATSRRGRSQPQHFGDGTRLSIL.

The V call is TRBV6-6, the J call TRBJ2-5; D not resolved. The CDR3 covers 11 residues. Germline CDR1 MNHNY, CDR2 SVGAGI (reference sequence). V lost 6 bases to trimming and J lost 2 bases, with 4 bases between them. The CDR3 region is CASRLQETQYF. The CDR3, as DNA: TGTGCCAGCAGACTTCAAGAGACCCAGTACTTC.

This clone occurred a few times. V is TRBV4-1 and J is TRBJ2-3; D might be TRBD2 (7 bases). Germline loops: CDR1 MGHRA, CDR2 YSYEKL. The CDR3 totals 17 residues. The V end was cut by 3 bases, the J end by 4 bases, with 20 bases between. CDR3 DNA: TGCGCCAGCAGCCAGGCCCGAGGGGGGGAAGGAGCAGATACGCAGTATTTT. This translates into CASSQARGGEGADTQYF.

This clone was seen just once. The chain has TRBV6-5 and TRBJ1-2, with 10 bases matching TRBD1. The CDR3 covers 15 residues. V dropped 0 bases and J dropped 7; count of bases not matched to a gene: 5. Germline CDR1 MNHEY, CDR2 SVGAGI. CDR3 DNA sequence: TGTGCCAGCAGTTACTCCGACAGGGGGCGGAGTGGCTACACCTTC. This sequence encodes CASSYSDRGRSGYTF.

DNA for the CDR3: TGTGCCAGCAGTTACTCCACCGGGATAGGCAGTTATGGCTACACCTTC. Its protein product is CASSYSTGIGSYGYTF. The rearrangement uses TRBV6-9 and TRBJ1-2; D is ambiguous. Germline CDR1 reads MNHGY; CDR2 reads SVAAGI. The CDR3 consists of 16 residues. V lost 3 bases and J 5 bases, leaving 19 bases between the germline ends.

J is TRBJ1-2 and V is TRBV30, with 7 positions matching TRBD1. The germline V gene has CDR1 GTSNPN and CDR2 SVGIG (reference sequence). J was trimmed by 7 bases and V by 6 bases; bases with no gene match: 11. The CDR3 length is 13 residues. The CDR3 protein is CACTQGVDFGYTF. CDR3 bases: TGTGCCTGCACCCAGGGGGTAGACTTTGGCTACACCTTC.

The genes are TRBV28 and TRBJ2-2; a weak D match, TRBD1 (5 bases). The CDR3 covers 14 residues. Germline V lookup: CDR1 MDHEN, CDR2 SYDVKM. V shed 3 bases and J shed 5 bases, with 10 bases lying between them. This CDR3 is CASSLPGPTGELFF. The CDR3 DNA sequence: TGTGCCAGCAGTTTGCCAGGGCCAACCGGGGAGCTGTTTTTT.

The chain joins TRBV4-3 to TRBJ2-7, with D possibly matching TRBD1 (6 bases). This CDR3 has 16 residues. V was pared by 0 bases and J by 4 bases, with 16 bases between. Germline V gene sequence: CDR1 LGHNA, CDR2 YSLEER. As DNA, the CDR3 is TGCGCCAGCAGCCAAGAGGGACCTGGGGGCTGGTACGAGCAGTACTTC. This gives the protein CASSQEGPGGWYEQYF.

As DNA, the CDR3 is TGTGCCAGCAGCGTCGGACAGGGGGCTGTTTTATACGAGCAGTACTTC. Its protein product is CASSVGQGAVLYEQYF. The chain combines TRBV9 with TRBJ2-7, with TRBD1 matching over 11 bases. The length of the CDR3 is 16 residues. CDR1 is SGDLS and CDR2 is YYNGEE in the germline V gene. J lost 4 bases, V lost 2 bases, and 8 bases had no gene match.

The chain links TRBV5-4 to TRBJ1-4; D might be TRBD1 (5 bases). Trimming pared 0 bases from V and 5 bases from J, leaving 8 bases between. The CDR3 loop spans 14 amino acids. From germline, CDR1 is SGHNT and CDR2 YYREEE (reference sequence). The CDR3 sequence: CASSLGTQNEKLFF. As DNA, the CDR3 is TGTGCCAGCAGCTTGGGGACACAAAATGAAAAACTGTTTTTT.

The chain uses TRBV15 and TRBJ2-7, with TRBD1 as a possible D gene (7 bases). The CDR3 has 16 residues. Trimming removed 0 bases at V and 1 base at J, with 13 bases between. Germline-derived CDR1 and CDR2 are LNHNV and YYDKDF (reference sequence). CDR3 protein: CATSRDLAGGSYEQYF. In DNA form, the CDR3 reads TGTGCCACCAGCAGAGATCTGGCAGGGGGGTCCTACGAGCAGTACTTC.